Presented here are 9 T cell receptor beta chains from one specimen sequenced in a study of graft-versus-host responses after intestinal transplantation. Their specific antigens are unknown. Sequencing used immunoSEQ multiplex PCR; TCRdb keeps in-frame clones, though not all of them. The sample shows more than 65,000 clones, about 89% of them seen only once. The sample here was unstimulated CD4+ T cells sorted from spleen or lymph node cells, taken before intestinal transplant. The receptors shown here come from a human donor who received an intestinal transplant.

This clone has a handful of counts. The chain combines TRBV28 with TRBJ1-6; possibly TRBD1 for D (5 bases). V was clipped by 4 bases and J by 8 bases, with 9 bases between them. Per the germline V gene, CDR1 is MDHEN and CDR2 is SYDVKM. CDR3 length: 13 residues. In DNA, the CDR3 is TGTGCCAGCAGTTCGGGGGGTGATTCACCCCTCCACTTT. It yields the protein CASSSGGDSPLHF. The variable domain in full, with the rest retrieved from reference TRBV28 and TRBJ1-6, is DVKVTQSSRYLVKRTGEKVFLECVQDMDHENMFWYRQDPGLGLRLIYFSYDVKMKEKGDIPEGYSVSREKKERFSLILESASTNQTSMYLCASSSGGDSPLHFGNGTRLTVT.

The chain links TRBV11-3 to TRBJ2-5; 11 positions match TRBD2. V was pared by 5 bases and J by 2 bases, with 4 bases of the junction left unmatched. The CDR3 consists of 15 residues. Looked up from germline, CDR1 is SGHNT and CDR2 is YENEEA. Here the CDR3 reads CASSKGTSGQETQYF. CDR3 nucleotides: TGTGCCAGCAGCAAAGGGACTAGCGGACAAGAGACCCAGTACTTC.

The chain employs TRBV27 and TRBJ2-7, with D perhaps matching TRBD1 (6 bases). The CDR3 runs to 11 residues. CDR1 and CDR2 from the germline V gene are MNHEY and SMNVEV (reference sequence). V lost 11 bases to trimming and J lost 4 bases, with 12 bases between them. The CDR3 sequence is CASGQGYEQYF. Written as DNA, the CDR3 is TGTGCCTCCGGCCAGGGGTACGAGCAGTACTTC.

The chain recombines TRBV5-1 with TRBJ1-2; the match to TRBD1 covers 7 bases. The trim removed 0 bases at V and 2 bases at J, leaving 4 bases unmatched. The germline CDR1 and CDR2 sequences are SGHRS and YFSETQ. CDR3 length: 15 amino acids. The CDR3 loop is CASSLVGTANYGYTF. CDR3 in DNA: TGCGCCAGCAGCTTGGTAGGGACAGCCAACTATGGCTACACCTTC. Full variable domain (remainder filled in from reference TRBV5-1 and TRBJ1-2): KAGVTQTPRYLIKTRGQQVTLSCSPISGHRSVSWYQQTPGQGLQFLFEYFSETQRNKGNFPGRFSGRQFSNSRSEMNVSTLELGDSALYLCASSLVGTANYGYTFGSGTRLTVV.

The chain couples TRBV6-1 to TRBJ2-3; tentative D call: TRBD1 (6 bases). CDR3 length: 15 residues. V was clipped by 6 bases and J by 3 bases, with 16 bases between them. CDR1 and CDR2 (germline): MNHNS, SASEGT. Here the CDR3 reads CASSLQGWHTDTQYF. CDR3 coding DNA: TGTGCCAGCAGCCTACAGGGTTGGCATACAGATACGCAGTATTTT.

The chain employs TRBV9 and TRBJ1-2, with 10 positions matching TRBD1. The trim removed 0 bases at V and 1 base at J, leaving 3 bases unmatched. This CDR3 has 16 amino acids. The germline V gene has CDR1 SGDLS and CDR2 YYNGEE. Here the CDR3 reads CASSVDGTGVNYGYTF. The CDR3 DNA follows: TGTGCCAGCAGCGTAGATGGGACAGGGGTTAACTATGGCTACACCTTC.

The chain carries TRBV4-2 and TRBJ1-1, with no clear D. Trimming removed 5 bases at V and 6 bases at J, with 13 bases between. The CDR3 totals 13 residues. Germline-derived CDR1 and CDR2 are LGHNA and YNFKEQ. This CDR3 reads CASSTSQTAEAFF. As DNA, the CDR3 is TGTGCCAGCAGCACCTCTCAGACTGCTGAAGCTTTCTTT.

The sample holds a few counts of this clone. This rearrangement joins TRBV6-5 to TRBJ1-4; weak D call: TRBD1 (6 bases). This CDR3 region has 13 residues. V shed 2 bases and J shed 5 bases, with 6 bases lying between them. Per germline, CDR1 MNHEY and CDR2 SVGAGI. CDR3 sequence (DNA): TGTGCCAGCAGTTACGACAGGAATGAAAAACTGTTTTTT. The encoded protein is CASSYDRNEKLFF.

J is TRBJ2-1 and V is TRBV9; 7 bases align to TRBD2. V shed 5 bases and J 5 bases; nucleotides not matched to a gene: 10. Germline CDR1 SGDLS, CDR2 YYNGEE. The CDR3 spans 15 residues. CDR3 DNA: TGTGCCAGCAGTCCCCTCTCGGGAGGACACAATGAGCAGTTCTTC. This sequence encodes CASSPLSGGHNEQFF.